Listed below are T cell receptor beta chains from one sample, sequenced in a study of control samples from healthy donors and cancer patients. Sequencing was performed with immunoSEQ multiplex PCR; in TCRdb, only in-frame clones are kept and a portion is missing. Seen here are over 65,000 clones, 85% to 90% observed once, and the top ten hold about 10%. Sequences were obtained from PBMCs. The receptors stem from a woman aged 45 to 65 with colorectal cancer. Both conserved end residues are part of each CDR3. The D gene is left open where the match is weak. Clone size is shown for a subset of rows, as once, few, many or a class of expanded clone.

TRBD1,TRBV6-2/TRBV6-3,TRBJ1-5,.,CASSYQGGSNQPQHF,TGTGCCAGCAGTTACCAGGGGGGGAGCAATCAGCCCCAGCATTTT
TRBD1,TRBV5-1,TRBJ1-1,.,CASSLNRGLNTEAFF,TGCGCCAGCAGCTTAAACAGGGGATTGAACACTGAAGCTTTCTTT
.,TRBV14,TRBJ2-3,once,CASSHVGGSTDTQYF,TGTGCCAGCAGCCATGTGGGGGGTTCGACAGATACGCAGTATTTT
TRBD1,TRBV28,TRBJ1-5,.,CASSFWDRASNQPQHF,TGTGCCAGCAGTTTTTGGGACAGGGCCTCCAATCAGCCCCAGCATTTT
.,TRBV7-2,TRBJ2-3,.,CASRTGGADTQYF,TGTGCCAGCAGGACGGGCGGGGCAGATACGCAGTATTTT
.,TRBV4-3,TRBJ2-5,.,CASSQEHRGGETQYF,TGCGCCAGCAGCCAAGAGCACAGGGGAGGAGAGACCCAGTACTTC
.,TRBV4-1,TRBJ2-5,.,CASSQVGERTAGETQYF,TGCGCCAGCAGCCAAGTAGGGGAGAGGACAGCGGGGGAGACCCAGTACTTC
TRBD1,TRBV5-5,TRBJ1-1,.,CASSSDRGWGEAFF,TGTGCCAGCAGCTCCGACAGGGGATGGGGTGAAGCTTTCTTT
.,TRBV19,TRBJ1-3,.,CASSIIAGTSGNTIYF,TGTGCCAGTAGTATAATCGCAGGGACCTCTGGAAACACCATATATTTT
TRBD1,TRBV10-1,TRBJ1-1,.,CASSEYRGSTEAFF,TGCGCCAGCAGTGAATACAGGGGTAGCACTGAAGCTTTCTTT
.,TRBV4-3,TRBJ1-4,few,CASSLGSGGDNEKLFF,TGCGCCAGCAGCCTTGGGTCGGGAGGTGATAATGAAAAACTGTTTTTT
TRBD2,TRBV7-9,TRBJ2-5,few,CASSLARGVQETQYF,TGTGCCAGCAGCTTAGCGCGGGGGGTCCAAGAGACCCAGTACTTC
.,TRBV6-6,TRBJ2-3,.,CASSYGLIGSTDTQYF,TGTGCCAGCAGTTATGGACTTATAGGGAGCACAGATACGCAGTATTTT
.,TRBV19,TRBJ1-2,.,CASSIVRGGNYGYTF,TGTGCCAGTAGTATAGTGCGCGGGGGTAACTATGGCTACACCTTC
TRBD1,TRBV5-1,TRBJ2-5,.,CASATDRAETQYF,TGCGCCAGCGCTACCGACAGGGCAGAGACCCAGTACTTC
TRBD1,TRBV6-2/TRBV6-3,TRBJ1-2,.,CASSRDRGYGYTF,TGTGCCAGCAGTCGTGACAGGGGGTATGGCTACACCTTC
.,TRBV6-5,TRBJ2-1,.,CASKTEPRTDEQFF,TGTGCCAGCAAGACGGAACCACGGACGGATGAGCAGTTCTTC
.,TRBV19,TRBJ2-5,.,CASSMRGETQYF,TGTGCCAGTAGTATGAGGGGCGAGACCCAGTACTTC
.,TRBV20-1,TRBJ1-2,.,CSARTDYGYTF,TGCAGTGCACGGACAGATTATGGCTACACCTTC
.,TRBV10-1,TRBJ2-4,.,CASSESGGNIQYF,TGCGCCAGCTCCGAGTCAGGAGGAAACATTCAGTACTTC
.,TRBV7-9,TRBJ1-5,.,CASSPGGDQPQHF,TGTGCCAGCAGCCCTGGAGGCGATCAGCCCCAGCATTTT
TRBD2,TRBV27,TRBJ2-1,.,CASSLSGGSSYNEQFF,TGTGCCAGCAGTTTATCGGGCGGGAGCTCCTACAATGAGCAGTTCTTC